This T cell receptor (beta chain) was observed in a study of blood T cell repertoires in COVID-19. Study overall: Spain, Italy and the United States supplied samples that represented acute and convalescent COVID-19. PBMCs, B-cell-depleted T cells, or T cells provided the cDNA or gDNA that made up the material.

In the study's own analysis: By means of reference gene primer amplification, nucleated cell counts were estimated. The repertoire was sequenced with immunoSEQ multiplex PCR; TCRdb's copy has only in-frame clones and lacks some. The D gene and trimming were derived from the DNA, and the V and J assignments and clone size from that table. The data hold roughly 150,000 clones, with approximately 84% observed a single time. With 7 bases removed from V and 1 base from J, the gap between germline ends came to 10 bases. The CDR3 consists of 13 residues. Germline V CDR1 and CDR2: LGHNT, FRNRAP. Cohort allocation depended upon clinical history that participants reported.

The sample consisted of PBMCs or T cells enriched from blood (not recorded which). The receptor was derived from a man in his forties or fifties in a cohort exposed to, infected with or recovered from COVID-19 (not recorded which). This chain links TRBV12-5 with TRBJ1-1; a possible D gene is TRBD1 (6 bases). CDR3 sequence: CASAMTGNTEAFF. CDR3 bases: TGTGCTAGTGCCATGACAGGGAACACTGAAGCTTTCTTT. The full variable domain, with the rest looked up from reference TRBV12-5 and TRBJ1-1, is DARVTQTPRHKVTEMGQEVTMRCQPILGHNTVFWYRQTMMQGLELLAYFRNRAPLDDSGMPKDRFSAEMPDATLATLKIQPSEPRDSAVYFCASAMTGNTEAFFGQGTRLTVV.